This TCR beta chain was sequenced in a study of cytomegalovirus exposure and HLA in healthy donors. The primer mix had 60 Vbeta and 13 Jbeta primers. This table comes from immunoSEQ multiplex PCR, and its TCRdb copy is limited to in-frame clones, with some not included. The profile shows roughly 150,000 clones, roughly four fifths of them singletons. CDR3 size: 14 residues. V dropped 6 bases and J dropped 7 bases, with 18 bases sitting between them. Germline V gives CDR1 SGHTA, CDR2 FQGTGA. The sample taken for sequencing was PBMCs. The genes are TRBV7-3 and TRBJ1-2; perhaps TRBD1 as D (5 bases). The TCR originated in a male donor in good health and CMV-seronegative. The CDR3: CASRGGVPELGYTF. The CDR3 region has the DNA TGTGCCAGCAGAGGAGGGGTCCCCGAGCTTGGCTACACCTTC. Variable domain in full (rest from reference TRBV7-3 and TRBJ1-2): GAGVSQTPSNKVTEKGKYVELRCDPISGHTALYWYRQSLGQGPEFLIYFQGTGAADDSGLPNDRFFAVRPEGSVSTLKIQRTERGDSAVYLCASRGGVPELGYTFGSGTRLTVV.